This TCR beta chain originates from a study of cytomegalovirus exposure and HLA in healthy donors. The table lists this clone with a few counts. V shed 0 bases and J shed 7 bases, with 11 bases lying between them. The CDR3 contains 14 residues. Germline assignment: CDR1 SGDLS and CDR2 YYNGEE. With 60 Vbeta and 13 Jbeta primers, the PCR was carried out. Measured with immunoSEQ multiplex PCR; TCRdb has only the in-frame clones, and not every one. The top ten clones hold 2.5% to 3.5% of a sample with over 150,000 clones, around 70% of them seen once. The rearrangement joins TRBV9 to TRBJ1-5, with D hard to call. Sequencing was performed on PBMCs. The TCR sequence derives from a male donor in good health and CMV-seronegative. The CDR3 DNA is TGTGCCAGCAGCGTAGCTACAGAGGGCCAGCCCCAGCATTTT. Encoded protein: CASSVATEGQPQHF. The whole variable domain, filled in from reference TRBV9 and TRBJ1-5, reads DSGVTQTPKHLITATGQRVTLRCSPRSGDLSVYWYQQSLDQGLQFLIQYYNGEERAKGNILERFSAQQFPDLHSELNLSSLELGDSALYFCASSVATEGQPQHFGDGTRLSIL.